Below, 16 T cell receptor beta chains from the same sample are listed, as sequenced in a study of technical replicates of blood from several donors. Measured with immunoSEQ multiplex PCR; TCRdb has only the in-frame clones, and not every one. The table records about 56,000 clones, approximately 92% of them present only once. The sample comprised PBMCs. The receptors shown here come from a human donor in good health. Some clones in this sample may be carry-over from other donors' samples.

The chain links TRBV9 to TRBJ2-1; 11 bases are shared with TRBD1. CDR1 is SGDLS, CDR2 YYNGEE, per germline. V lost 0 bases and J lost 6; bases outside the gene matches: 2. The CDR3 has 15 residues. The CDR3 DNA is TGTGCCAGCAGCGTAGGGGGGACAGGGGGCAATGAGCAGTTCTTC. Residues: CASSVGGTGGNEQFF.

V and J are TRBV4-3 and TRBJ1-6; D gene ambiguous. Between the trimmed V and J ends, which lost 0 bases and 13 bases, there was a span of 10 bases. Germline V gene data show CDR1 as LGHNA and CDR2 as YSLEER. This CDR3 is 13 amino acids long. The CDR3 bases are TGCGCCAGCAGCCAAGATCGGTGGTGGCCCCTCCACTTT. It codes for CASSQDRWWPLHF.

The chain employs TRBV27 and TRBJ2-5; 8 positions match TRBD1. CDR1 MNHEY and CDR2 SMNVEV come from the germline V gene (reference sequence). This CDR3 has 18 residues. Trimming took 6 bases from V and 2 from J; bases not matched to a gene: 17. CDR3 coding DNA: TGTGCCAGCAGAGGAAGGACAGGGCCGTTCAGGATACAAGAGACCCAGTACTTC. It encodes CASRGRTGPFRIQETQYF.

The chain is built from TRBV29-1 and TRBJ1-1; 9 bases fit TRBD1. The CDR3 loop spans 14 amino acids. CDR1 is SQVTM, CDR2 ANQGSEA, per germline. The ends lost 3 bases at V and 7 bases at J; junction bases unmatched: 9. Here the CDR3 reads CSVDRDRVRGEAFF. The CDR3 DNA reads TGCAGCGTTGATAGGGACAGGGTTCGGGGTGAAGCTTTCTTT.

In this sample, this clone turned up once. V and J are TRBV30 and TRBJ1-1; 8 nucleotides align to TRBD1. V dropped 0 bases and J dropped 5; count of bases not matched to a gene: 8. The CDR3 extends over 15 amino acids. Germline V gene data show CDR1 as GTSNPN and CDR2 as SVGIG (reference sequence). The CDR3 DNA sequence: TGTGCCTGGAGTGTACCGGCTCAGGGGGCTACTGAAGCTTTCTTT. Translation: CAWSVPAQGATEAFF.

The chain joins TRBV5-4 to TRBJ1-5; no firm D call. Germline CDR1 reads SGHNT; CDR2 reads YYREEE (reference sequence). Trimming removed 2 bases at V and 3 bases at J, with 12 bases between. CDR3 length: 15 amino acids. The CDR3 DNA sequence: TGTGCCAGCAGCTTTGGCATTGCCTCCAATCAGCCCCAGCATTTT. Protein: CASSFGIASNQPQHF.

The chain is built from TRBV21-1 and TRBJ2-7; the table's D gene call, TRBD1, was not cross checked with the DNA. TRBV21-1 is described as a pseudogene. This CDR3 has 10 residues. The CDR3 coding sequence is TGTGCCACCCCATCCTACGAGCAGTACTTC. Protein sequence: CATPSYEQYF.

The sample holds a few counts of this clone. Here the CDR3 reads CASSRGESSPLHF. CDR3 sequence (DNA): TGTGCCAGCAGCCGGGGGGAGAGTTCACCCCTCCACTTT. V gene TRBV7-9 combines with J gene TRBJ1-6; tentatively, D is TRBD1 (5 bases). Germline V gene lookup returns CDR1 SEHNR and CDR2 FQNEAQ (reference sequence). The CDR3 is made up of 13 amino acids. V dropped 5 bases and J dropped 9 bases, with 11 bases sitting between them.

The chain carries TRBV6-1 and TRBJ2-2; 10 nucleotides align to TRBD1. V lost 6 bases and J lost 7; bases outside the gene matches: 5. The CDR3 contains 14 residues. From germline, CDR1 is MNHNS and CDR2 SASEGT. CDR3 in amino acids: CASRRQGARGELFF. As DNA, the CDR3 is TGTGCCAGCAGAAGACAGGGGGCGCGCGGGGAGCTGTTTTTT.

J is TRBJ2-1 and V is TRBV10-3, with 7 positions matching TRBD2. The CDR3 has 16 amino acids. Germline CDR1 reads ENHRY; CDR2 reads SYGVKD. V lost 4 bases, J lost 4 bases, and 10 bases stayed unmatched. The CDR3 loop reads CAISGALGGLYNEQFF. Here the CDR3 DNA reads TGTGCCATCAGTGGAGCGCTCGGGGGACTATACAATGAGCAGTTCTTC.

This sequence joins TRBV9 and TRBJ1-6; no definite D call. CDR1 is SGDLS and CDR2 is YYNGEE in the germline V gene. This CDR3 is built from 13 residues. V was shortened by 4 bases and J by 9 bases, with 11 bases between the two germline ends. The CDR3 DNA follows: TGTGCCAGCAGCATCTTAGGAGGTTCACCCCTCCACTTT. It translates to CASSILGGSPLHF.

This chain connects TRBV2 to TRBJ2-3; D is uncertain. Trimming took 7 bases from V and 7 from J, leaving 15 bases between them. The CDR3 consists of 13 residues. Germline V gene sequence: CDR1 SNHLY, CDR2 FYNNEI. The CDR3 DNA is TGTGCCAGCATGGTGGGCCCCTCGAATACGCAGTATTTT. Protein product: CASMVGPSNTQYF.

As concerns this clone: Sequence at one end of the junction differs from germline and may be a read error. The CDR3 DNA reads as TGTGCCAGCTCTCCCTCCGGGGACAGGGGTTGGTTT. It specifies CASSPSGDRGWF. V usage is TRBV18 and J usage is TRBJ1-1, with 10 bases aligning to TRBD1. Germline V gene lookup returns CDR1 KGHSH and CDR2 LQKENI. The length of the CDR3 is 12 residues.

The chain recombines TRBV7-3 with TRBJ2-2, with D possibly being TRBD1 (5 bases). V was trimmed by 6 bases and J by 0 bases, leaving 11 bases between them. Germline CDR1 is SGHTA and CDR2 is FQGTGA. The CDR3 consists of 15 residues. CDR3 sequence: CASRSTESNTGELFF. The CDR3 DNA sequence: TGTGCCAGCAGGTCGACAGAATCGAACACCGGGGAGCTGTTTTTT.

This clone has a single count. The CDR3 loop is CASSQDTTFNYGYTF. CDR3 bases: TGCGCCAGCAGCCAAGATACGACTTTCAACTATGGCTACACCTTC. V and J are TRBV4-1 and TRBJ1-2; D is unclear. The germline V gene encodes CDR1 MGHRA and CDR2 YSYEKL. V lost 0 bases, J lost 2 bases, and 10 bases lay in between. The CDR3 sequence is 15 residues long.

The chain couples TRBV27 to TRBJ2-1, with 7 bases matching TRBD2. The trim removed 4 bases at V and 7 bases at J, leaving 16 bases unmatched. The germline V gene encodes CDR1 MNHEY and CDR2 SMNVEV (reference sequence). The CDR3 covers 17 residues. CDR3 protein: CASSSPSTSPLRNEQFF. For the CDR3, the DNA is TGTGCCAGCAGTTCGCCATCGACTAGCCCCCTTAGGAATGAGCAGTTCTTC.